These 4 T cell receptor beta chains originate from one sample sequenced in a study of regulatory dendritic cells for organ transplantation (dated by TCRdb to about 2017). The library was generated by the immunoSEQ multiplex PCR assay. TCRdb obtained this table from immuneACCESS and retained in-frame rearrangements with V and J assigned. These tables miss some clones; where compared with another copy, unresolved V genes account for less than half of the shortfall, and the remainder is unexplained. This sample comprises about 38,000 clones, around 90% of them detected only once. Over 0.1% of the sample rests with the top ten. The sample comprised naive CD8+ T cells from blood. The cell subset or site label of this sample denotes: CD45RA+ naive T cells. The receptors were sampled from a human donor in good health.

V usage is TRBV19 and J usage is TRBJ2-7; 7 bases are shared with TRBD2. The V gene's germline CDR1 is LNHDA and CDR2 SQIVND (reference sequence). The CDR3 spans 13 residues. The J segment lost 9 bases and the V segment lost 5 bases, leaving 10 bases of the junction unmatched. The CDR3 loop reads CASSVTSREVQYF. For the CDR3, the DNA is TGTGCCAGTAGTGTGACTAGCAGGGAGGTGCAGTACTTC.

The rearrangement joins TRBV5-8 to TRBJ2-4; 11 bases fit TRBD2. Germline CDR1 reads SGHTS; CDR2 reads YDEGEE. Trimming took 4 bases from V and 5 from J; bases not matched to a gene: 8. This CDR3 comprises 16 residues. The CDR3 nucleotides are TGTGCCAGCAGCATACTAGCGGGGGCTCCGGAAAACATTCAGTACTTC. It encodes CASSILAGAPENIQYF.

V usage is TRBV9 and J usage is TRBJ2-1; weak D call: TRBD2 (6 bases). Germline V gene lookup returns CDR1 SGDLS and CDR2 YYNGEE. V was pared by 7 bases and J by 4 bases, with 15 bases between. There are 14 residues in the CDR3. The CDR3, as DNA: TGTGCCAGCTCCCCCGGGCGGGGATACAATGAGCAGTTCTTC. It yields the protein CASSPGRGYNEQFF.

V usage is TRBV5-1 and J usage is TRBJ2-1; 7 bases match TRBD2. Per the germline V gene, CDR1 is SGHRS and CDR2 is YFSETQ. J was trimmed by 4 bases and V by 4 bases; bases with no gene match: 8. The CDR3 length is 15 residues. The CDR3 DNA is TGCGCCAGCAGCCCTCCTAGCGGCGCTTACAATGAGCAGTTCTTC. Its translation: CASSPPSGAYNEQFF.